The rows below give T cell receptor beta chains drawn from one sample of a study of cytomegalovirus exposure and HLA in healthy donors. TCRdb's table, derived via immunoSEQ multiplex PCR, lists solely in-frame clones and lacks some. This sample has 150,000 or so clones; 65% to 75% occur once, and the top ten carry under 3%. The sequencing input was PBMCs. These receptors came from a human donor in good health. Both conserved end residues are part of each CDR3. Each record gives: D gene, V gene, clone size, J gene, CDR3 DNA, CDR3 protein. A D gene is named only where the DNA matches it firmly. Size is omitted from some rows. Given values are once, few, many or a class for expanded clones.

D: TRBD1; V: TRBV6-5; size: NA; J: TRBJ2-7; DNA: TGTGCCAGCAGTTACTCGACAGGGGAGGACTCCTACGAGCAGTACTTC; CDR3: CASSYSTGEDSYEQYF
D: NA; V: TRBV6-1; size: NA; J: TRBJ1-2; DNA: TGTGCCAGCAAACAGAGACTTACAGGGCCCCGCGGCTACACCTTC; CDR3: CASKQRLTGPRGYTF
D: NA; V: TRBV9; size: NA; J: TRBJ1-6; DNA: TGTGCCAGCAGCGTAGCTGTAGCCTCTCCACCCCTCCACTTT; CDR3: CASSVAVASPPLHF
D: TRBD1; V: TRBV5-5; size: NA; J: TRBJ1-1; DNA: TGTGCCAGCACCCTCGGGACAGACACTGAAGCTTTCTTT; CDR3: CASTLGTDTEAFF
D: NA; V: TRBV18; size: NA; J: TRBJ1-2; DNA: TGTGCCAGCTCACCCCCCGGGAGCTATACTGTCGATGGCTACACCTTC; CDR3: CASSPPGSYTVDGYTF
D: NA; V: TRBV5-4; size: NA; J: TRBJ1-2; DNA: TGTGCCAGCAGCTCCGGGGAACAGCGCATTTATGGCTACACCTTC; CDR3: CASSSGEQRIYGYTF
D: TRBD1; V: TRBV9; size: NA; J: TRBJ1-6; DNA: TGTGCCAGCAGCTCTACCGGGACAGGGGATTCACCCCTCCACTTT; CDR3: CASSSTGTGDSPLHF
D: NA; V: TRBV7-9; size: NA; J: TRBJ2-2; DNA: TGTGCCAGCAGCCCTGATGGGGCCGCGAACACCGGGGAGCTGTTTTTT; CDR3: CASSPDGAANTGELFF
D: NA; V: TRBV6-5; size: few; J: TRBJ1-1; DNA: TGTGCCAGCAGTTCCCCCAGGGGAGGGGGTGAAGCTTTCTTT; CDR3: CASSSPRGGGEAFF
D: NA; V: TRBV21-1; size: NA; J: TRBJ1-1; DNA: TGTGCCAGCAGCAAAGGGCCAGGGGAGGCTTTCTTT; CDR3: CASSKGPGEAFF
D: NA; V: TRBV5-1; size: few; J: TRBJ1-6; DNA: TGCGCCAGCCCGCTACAGGAGACCAATTCACCCCTCCACTTT; CDR3: CASPLQETNSPLHF
D: NA; V: TRBV7-9; size: NA; J: TRBJ1-1; DNA: TGTTCCAGCAGTTGGGACAATACTGAAGCTTTCTTT; CDR3: CSSSWDNTEAFF
D: TRBD2; V: TRBV7-9; size: few; J: TRBJ2-3; DNA: TGTGCCAGCAGCTCATCACTAGCGGGGGGGCGGAACCCCCCAGATACGCAGTATTTT; CDR3: CASSSSLAGGRNPPDTQYF
D: NA; V: TRBV7-2; size: NA; J: TRBJ1-3; DNA: TGTGCCAGCAGCGTAGCGGGGCTCTCGGCTGGAAACACCATATATTTT; CDR3: CASSVAGLSAGNTIYF
D: TRBD1; V: TRBV6-5; size: NA; J: TRBJ1-5; DNA: TGTGCCAGCAGCCAAAGACAGGGTGTACAGCCCCAGCATTTT; CDR3: CASSQRQGVQPQHF
D: TRBD2; V: TRBV7-8; size: NA; J: TRBJ2-3; DNA: TGTGCCAGCAGCTTACGGGGGGCAGATACGCAGTATTTT; CDR3: CASSLRGADTQYF
D: TRBD1; V: TRBV18; size: NA; J: TRBJ1-6; DNA: TGTGCCAGCTCTCCAACCGGGACAGGGGACTCACCCCTCCACTTT; CDR3: CASSPTGTGDSPLHF
D: NA; V: TRBV4-2; size: few; J: TRBJ1-4; DNA: TGTGCCAGCAGCCAAGATCTGCCCAGGCAGCTGCCTGAAAAACTGTTTTTT; CDR3: CASSQDLPRQLPEKLFF
D: TRBD2; V: TRBV5-4; size: NA; J: TRBJ2-3; DNA: TGTGCCAGCAGCTTGGAGCGGGGGCAGAGCACAGATACGCAGTATTTT; CDR3: CASSLERGQSTDTQYF
D: NA; V: TRBV10-2; size: NA; J: TRBJ1-1; DNA: TGCGCCAGCAGTGAGTCGATGCGGGGGGCGCGTTCTGAAGCTTTCTTT; CDR3: CASSESMRGARSEAFF
D: TRBD1; V: TRBV11-2; size: NA; J: TRBJ1-1; DNA: TGTGCCAGCAGCCCACCAGGGGGGAGAGGGAACACTGAAGCTTTCTTT; CDR3: CASSPPGGRGNTEAFF
D: NA; V: TRBV7-9; size: NA; J: TRBJ1-3; DNA: TGTGCCAGCAGCTTCCGCTCTGGAAACACCATATATTTT; CDR3: CASSFRSGNTIYF
D: TRBD1; V: TRBV30; size: once; J: TRBJ1-2; DNA: TGTGCCTGGAGTGTACAACAGGGGGGCTACACCTTC; CDR3: CAWSVQQGGYTF
D: TRBD1; V: TRBV28; size: NA; J: TRBJ1-5; DNA: TGTGCCAGCAGGACGGACAGGGGCGCCGGTCAGCCCCAGCATTTT; CDR3: CASRTDRGAGQPQHF
D: NA; V: TRBV5-1; size: once; J: TRBJ1-2; DNA: TGCGCCAGCAGCTTGGGACCTGGCGGCTCTAACTATGGCTACACCTTC; CDR3: CASSLGPGGSNYGYTF
D: TRBD1; V: TRBV7-2; size: few; J: TRBJ1-2; DNA: TGTGCCAGCAGCAAAGACAGGGGTGGCTACACCTTC; CDR3: CASSKDRGGYTF
D: TRBD1; V: TRBV2; size: once; J: TRBJ1-5; DNA: TGTGCCAGCAGTGGGACAGGGGGCAGGCAGCCCCAGCATTTT; CDR3: CASSGTGGRQPQHF
D: TRBD1; V: TRBV10-3; size: NA; J: TRBJ1-2; DNA: TGTGCCATCAGTGAGTCCCGTACGACAGGGGTTTATGGCTACACCTTC; CDR3: CAISESRTTGVYGYTF
D: TRBD1; V: TRBV2; size: few; J: TRBJ2-5; DNA: TGTGCCAGCGACAGGGAGGAGACCCAGTACTTC; CDR3: CASDREETQYF
D: NA; V: TRBV5-4; size: few; J: TRBJ1-1; DNA: TGTGCCAGCAGCTTAGGGGCCCTGAACACTGAAGCTTTCTTT; CDR3: CASSLGALNTEAFF
D: NA; V: TRBV7-3; size: NA; J: TRBJ1-1; DNA: TGTGCCAGCAGCCCAAACCGGGACACTGAAGCTTTCTTT; CDR3: CASSPNRDTEAFF
D: NA; V: TRBV30; size: NA; J: TRBJ1-6; DNA: TGTGCCTGGAGTGTTCGGGCAGGGTCACCCCTCCACTTT; CDR3: CAWSVRAGSPLHF
D: NA; V: TRBV5-6; size: NA; J: TRBJ2-6; DNA: TGTGCCAGCAGCTTGGTCAGGGCTGGGGCCAACGTCCTGACTTTC; CDR3: CASSLVRAGANVLTF
D: NA; V: TRBV7-2; size: NA; J: TRBJ2-5; DNA: TGTGCCAGCAGCCGACTAGGAGGGGGCAAGGAGACCCAGTACTTC; CDR3: CASSRLGGGKETQYF
D: NA; V: TRBV11-2; size: NA; J: TRBJ2-7; DNA: TGTGCCAGCAGCTTAGTGTCAGACGAGCAGTACTTC; CDR3: CASSLVSDEQYF
D: TRBD1; V: TRBV11-3; size: NA; J: TRBJ2-7; DNA: TGTGCCAGCAGCTCCGACAGGGTAGGGGAGCAGTACTTC; CDR3: CASSSDRVGEQYF
D: NA; V: TRBV27; size: NA; J: TRBJ2-7; DNA: TGTGCCAGCAGTTTAGTGGCGGGGAGCCACGAGCAGTACTTC; CDR3: CASSLVAGSHEQYF
D: NA; V: TRBV10-2; size: NA; J: TRBJ2-5; DNA: TGCGCCAGCAAGACAGGGGAGGGTACAGAGACCCAGTACTTC; CDR3: CASKTGEGTETQYF
D: NA; V: TRBV19; size: few; J: TRBJ1-6; DNA: TGTGCCAGTAGTATCGCGGGGCGCCCCGGGGATTCACCCCTCCACTTT; CDR3: CASSIAGRPGDSPLHF
D: TRBD2; V: TRBV10-3; size: NA; J: TRBJ2-3; DNA: TGTGCCATCAGTGAGTCGATATCCCCGGCGGGGGGTCTATACACAGATACGCAGTATTTT; CDR3: CAISESISPAGGLYTDTQYF
D: TRBD1; V: TRBV19; size: NA; J: TRBJ1-1; DNA: TGTGCCAGTAGTATAAGCAGGGGGGCGCGCGAAGCTTTCTTT; CDR3: CASSISRGAREAFF
D: NA; V: TRBV19; size: NA; J: TRBJ1-5; DNA: TGTGCCAGTAGTACAGGGCTACAGCCCCAGCATTTT; CDR3: CASSTGLQPQHF
D: TRBD2; V: TRBV4-1; size: NA; J: TRBJ2-3; DNA: TGCGCCAGCAGCCAAGATCCCCTAGCGGGGGGAGCTAATACGCAGTATTTT; CDR3: CASSQDPLAGGANTQYF
D: NA; V: TRBV28; size: NA; J: TRBJ1-1; DNA: TGTGCCACCGGTACTATGAACACTGAAGCTTTCTTT; CDR3: CATGTMNTEAFF
D: NA; V: TRBV27; size: once; J: TRBJ2-2; DNA: TGTGCCAGCAGTCCATTCAAGAACACCGGGGAGCTGTTTTTT; CDR3: CASSPFKNTGELFF
D: TRBD1; V: TRBV4-1; size: NA; J: TRBJ1-2; DNA: TGCGCCAGCAGCCCGACCCAGACAGGGCGGTATGGCTACACCTTC; CDR3: CASSPTQTGRYGYTF
D: NA; V: TRBV5-6; size: few; J: TRBJ2-3; DNA: TGTGCCAGCAGTTTCCTTACAGATAGCACAGATACGCAGTATTTT; CDR3: CASSFLTDSTDTQYF
D: TRBD2; V: TRBV10-3; size: NA; J: TRBJ2-3; DNA: TGTGCCATCAGTGGACGACTAGCGGCGGGAATAGATACGCAGTATTTT; CDR3: CAISGRLAAGIDTQYF